What follows is one TCR beta chain and its context. Its antigen is undetermined. These data are taken from a study of cytomegalovirus exposure and HLA in healthy donors. Findings of the study overall: As a later analysis showed, a missense DCLRE1C variant was linked to trimming of TCR beta V- and J-genes. The authors enumerated 150 to 200 TCR beta chains as linked to cytomegalovirus.

The primer mix had 60 Vbeta and 13 Jbeta primers. The data were produced by immunoSEQ multiplex PCR, yet TCRdb's version contains in-frame clones alone and is incomplete. The sample holds approximately 110,000 clones, about 81% seen once. V shed 8 bases, J shed 4 bases, and the junction held 9 bases outside the gene matches. This CDR3 comprises 14 residues. These donors, healthy bone marrow donors, were studied. The TCR sequence derives from a woman aged 25 to 45 in good health and CMV-seronegative. V is TRBV6-7 and J is TRBJ2-7, with 9 bases matching TRBD1. TRBV6-7 is known as an ORF, though its function is uncertain. The sequencing sample was made of PBMCs. As DNA, the CDR3 is TGTGCCAGCTCCGAGGACAGGGGATTTTACGAGCAGTACTTC. Protein sequence: CASSEDRGFYEQYF.